This TCR beta chain was retrieved from a study of blood T cell repertoires in COVID-19. The CDR3 is 14 residues long. The germline CDR1 and CDR2 sequences are SGHDN and FVKESK. V dropped 4 bases and J dropped 3 bases, with 12 bases sitting between them. Profiled with immunoSEQ multiplex PCR; TCRdb holds only in-frame clones, not every one. The repertoire has roughly 160,000 clones, over 70% of them found once; the top ten carry roughly 19%. The chain couples TRBV14 to TRBJ1-2; the D is unclear. The sequenced sample was peripheral blood. The sequence derives from a woman aged 70-85 years who had recovered from COVID-19. CDR3 region: CASSLSLAHYGYTF. The CDR3 DNA follows: TGTGCCAGCAGCCTCAGCCTAGCCCACTATGGCTACACCTTC.